A single sample is the source of the 27 T cell receptor beta chains below, sequenced in a study of blood T cell repertoires in COVID-19. Only in-frame clones appear in the TCRdb table, and some are missing; sequencing was by immunoSEQ multiplex PCR. This table has roughly 420,000 clones, 85% to 90% appearing once. The sequenced sample consisted of PBMCs or T cells enriched from blood (not recorded which). These receptors were collected from a woman younger than 45 with acute COVID-19.

V gene TRBV3-1 (or the pseudogene TRBV3-2) combines with J gene TRBJ1-4; TRBD1 might be the D (6 bases). The CDR3 loop spans 13 amino acids. Germline lookup yields CDR1 LGHDT and CDR2 YNNKEL (reference sequence). V was clipped by 4 bases and J by 4 bases, with 7 bases between them. For the CDR3, the DNA is TGTGCCAGCAGCCCGGACAGTAATGAAAAACTGTTTTTT. Translating it yields CASSPDSNEKLFF.

The chain uses TRBV7-3 and TRBJ1-2, with 7 bases matching TRBD1. V was clipped by 5 bases and J by 8 bases; unmatched bases: 11. The germline V gene encodes CDR1 SGHTA and CDR2 FQGTGA. This CDR3 is 14 amino acids long. CDR3 DNA sequence: TGTGCCAGCAGCGCCTCCGGGCAGGGGGAAGGCTACACCTTC. The encoded protein is CASSASGQGEGYTF.

This rearrangement joins TRBV27 to TRBJ2-1, with 8 bases fitting TRBD1. Trimming cost V 3 bases and J 10 bases; bases outside gene matches: 2. Germline CDR1 is MNHEY and CDR2 is SMNVEV (reference sequence). The CDR3 extends over 12 amino acids. Here the CDR3 DNA reads TGTGCCAGCAGTTTGGGGACAGGAGAGCAGTTCTTC. Translation gives CASSLGTGEQFF.

The rearrangement links TRBV6-6 to TRBJ2-1; tentative D call: TRBD2 (6 bases). CDR3 length equals 16 residues. The V end was cut by 2 bases, the J end by 6 bases, with 17 bases between. The germline V gene encodes CDR1 MNHNY and CDR2 SVGAGI (reference sequence). Here the CDR3 DNA reads TGTGCCAGCAGTTACAGTTGGGACTGGATTTTCAATGAGCAGTTCTTC. It yields the protein CASSYSWDWIFNEQFF.

In nucleotides, the CDR3 is TGTGCCACCCCAGGGGCCTCCAAGGACACTGAAGCTTTCTTT. It encodes CATPGASKDTEAFF. This chain links TRBV24-1 with TRBJ1-1; D possibly corresponds to TRBD1 (6 bases). Germline V lookup: CDR1 KGHDR, CDR2 SFDVKD. The ends were cut back, 9 bases at V and 3 bases at J, with 16 bases in the middle. The CDR3 runs 14 residues.

The chain has TRBV10-1 and TRBJ1-3; D uncertain. Germline-derived CDR1 and CDR2 are WNHNN and SYGVQD (reference sequence). CDR3 length: 15 residues. V gave up 3 bases and J gave up 1 base, with 10 bases separating them. This CDR3 reads CASSDPGSSGNTIYF. Here the CDR3 DNA reads TGCGCCAGCAGTGATCCGGGATCGTCTGGAAACACCATATATTTT.

This chain links TRBV23-1 with TRBJ2-5, with TRBD1 matching 7 bases. TRBV23-1 has ORF status, its function being uncertain. CDR3 length equals 14 residues. V gave up 8 bases and J gave up 5 bases; unmatched junction bases: 11. The CDR3 reads CASEQKGAGETQYF. CDR3 coding DNA: TGCGCCAGCGAACAGAAGGGGGCAGGGGAGACCCAGTACTTC.

The chain uses TRBV27 and TRBJ2-3, with TRBD1 identical over 7 bases. The germline CDR1 and CDR2 sequences are MNHEY and SMNVEV (reference sequence). V lost 6 bases, J lost 3 bases, and 6 bases stayed unmatched. The CDR3 totals 14 residues. The CDR3 here is CASSRNRGTDTQYF. CDR3 nucleotides: TGTGCCAGCAGCCGAAACAGGGGAACAGATACGCAGTATTTT.

Comments on this clone: The sample contains more than one DNA sequence encoding this CDR3. The chain employs TRBV7-2 and TRBJ1-1; D unresolved. The CDR3 length is 13 residues. The V gene's germline CDR1 is SGHTA and CDR2 FQGNSA. Trimming cost V 5 bases and J 0 bases, with 7 bases left between them. CDR3 in amino acids: CASSTTLNTEAFF. The CDR3 coding sequence is TGTGCCAGCAGCACGACATTGAACACTGAAGCTTTCTTT.

The chain combines TRBV25-1 with TRBJ2-7; the match to TRBD1 covers 8 bases. V gave up 1 base and J gave up 1 base; unmatched junction bases: 6. CDR1 and CDR2 (germline): MGHDK, SYGVNS. This CDR3 is built from 16 residues. The CDR3 nucleotides are TGTGCCAGCAGTGAATGGGCAGGACAGGGTTCCTACGAGCAGTACTTC. This codes for CASSEWAGQGSYEQYF.

This clone was detected only once. The chain has TRBV5-1 and TRBJ2-3; TRBD1 might be the D (5 bases). There are 16 residues in the CDR3. V was cut by 6 bases and J by 0 bases, with 17 bases left in between. Germline CDR1 and CDR2: SGHRS and YFSETQ. The CDR3 bases are TGCGCCAGCAAGGCAGGGTGGGGTTTTAGCACAGATACGCAGTATTTT. It encodes CASKAGWGFSTDTQYF.

The rearrangement joins TRBV29-1 to TRBJ1-2; 7 positions agree with TRBD1. With 3 bases clipped from V and 4 bases from J, the junction kept 8 bases outside the gene matches. The CDR3 is made up of 14 amino acids. The V gene's germline CDR1 is SQVTM and CDR2 ANQGSEA. The CDR3 DNA reads TGCAGCGTTGAGATCAGGGGGGCTTTCTATGGCTACACCTTC. It yields the protein CSVEIRGAFYGYTF.

The chain employs TRBV6-4 and TRBJ2-3, with D tentatively TRBD2 (5 bases). This CDR3 spans 16 amino acids. In germline, CDR1 is MRHNA, CDR2 SNTAGT. The V end lost 0 bases, the J end lost 0 bases, and 10 bases lay between the germline ends. As DNA, the CDR3 is TGTGCCAGCAGTGACTCAGGAGGTACTAGCACAGATACGCAGTATTTT. Amino acids: CASSDSGGTSTDTQYF.

This chain connects TRBV24-1 to TRBJ1-5, with 9 positions matching TRBD1. V was clipped by 9 bases and J by 7 bases; unmatched bases: 9. CDR1 and CDR2 from the germline V gene are KGHDR and SFDVKD. The CDR3 consists of 14 residues. This chain's CDR3 is CATGKGQGEQPQHF. As DNA, the CDR3 is TGTGCCACCGGCAAGGGACAGGGCGAGCAGCCCCAGCATTTT.

In this sample, this clone turned up once. The J gene is TRBJ2-2, the V gene TRBV9; D is unresolved. Trimming removed 1 base from V and 2 bases from J, with 12 bases in between. The CDR3 runs to 16 residues. Germline values: CDR1 SGDLS, CDR2 YYNGEE. CDR3 loop: CASSVWQNINTGELFF. CDR3 coding DNA: TGTGCCAGCAGCGTATGGCAGAACATTAACACCGGGGAGCTGTTTTTT.

The chain recombines TRBV5-4 with TRBJ1-2, with D unclear. The CDR3 consists of 12 residues. Germline values: CDR1 SGHNT, CDR2 YYREEE (reference sequence). The V gene lost 4 bases and the J gene lost 14 bases, with 18 bases spanning the gap. Here the CDR3 DNA reads TGTGCCAGCAGCCCAGGAGCGGGTCGTCTTACCTTC. Its translation is CASSPGAGRLTF.

CDR3 DNA sequence: TGTGCCAGCAGTTTAGGGACAGAGGCTTTCTTT. Translating it yields CASSLGTEAFF. The chain uses TRBV12-3 or TRBV12-4 and TRBJ1-1, with D tentatively TRBD1 (6 bases). The ends were cut back, 1 base at V and 11 bases at J, with 8 bases in the middle. This CDR3 has 11 residues.

The V call is TRBV18, the J call TRBJ2-1, with D perhaps TRBD1 (5 bases). The CDR3 sequence is 15 residues long. From germline, CDR1 is KGHSH and CDR2 LQKENI. Deletions cut 3 bases from V and 3 bases from J, with 12 bases between. This chain's CDR3 is CASSPQGMLYNEQFF. CDR3 nucleotide sequence: TGTGCCAGCTCACCTCAGGGAATGCTCTACAATGAGCAGTTCTTC.

This chain links TRBV5-4 with TRBJ1-1; 9 positions agree with TRBD1. CDR1 and CDR2 from the germline V gene are SGHNT and YYREEE (reference sequence). V dropped 4 bases and J dropped 4; count of bases not matched to a gene: 8. This CDR3 region has 15 residues. CDR3 sequence: CASSPRDRVVTEAFF. Written as DNA, the CDR3 is TGTGCCAGCAGCCCCAGGGACAGGGTAGTCACTGAAGCTTTCTTT.

The chain joins TRBV6-6 to TRBJ1-5; 7 bases map to TRBD1. The CDR3 has 16 amino acids. Losses at the gene ends were 5 bases for V and 0 bases for J; bases not matched to a gene: 7. The germline V gene encodes CDR1 MNHNY and CDR2 SVGAGI (reference sequence). CDR3 amino acids: CASSTYRGLSNQPQHF. The CDR3 DNA is TGTGCCAGCAGTACCTACAGGGGTCTTAGCAATCAGCCCCAGCATTTT.

This chain connects TRBV4-2 to TRBJ1-2; D is unresolved. Trimming left V 4 bases short and J 4 bases short, with 16 bases between. The germline CDR1 and CDR2 sequences are LGHNA and YNFKEQ. The CDR3 runs to 15 residues. In DNA form, the CDR3 reads TGTGCCAGCAGCCCTCCTGGCAGTAGCGGCTATGGCTACACCTTC. It is translated as CASSPPGSSGYGYTF.

The V gene is TRBV7-6, the J gene TRBJ2-6; the match to TRBD1 covers 7 bases. The CDR3 covers 18 residues. The V gene's germline CDR1 is SGHVS and CDR2 FNYEAQ. V lost 6 bases and J lost 0; bases outside the gene matches: 11. The CDR3, as DNA: TGTGCCAGCAGTCCTTGGACAGGAACCACCTCTGGGGCCAACGTCCTGACTTTC. This gives the protein CASSPWTGTTSGANVLTF.

The rearrangement links TRBV6-6 to TRBJ2-3; D remains unclear. The CDR3 sequence is 15 residues long. Per the germline V gene, CDR1 is MNHNY and CDR2 is SVGAGI (reference sequence). The V end lost 6 bases, the J end lost 0 bases, and 13 bases lay between the germline ends. CDR3 DNA sequence: TGTGCCAGCAGAACAGCTTTTCACAGCACAGATACGCAGTATTTT. As protein: CASRTAFHSTDTQYF.

This chain links TRBV24-1 with TRBJ1-2; the match to TRBD1 covers 9 bases. This CDR3 region has 17 residues. From germline, CDR1 is KGHDR and CDR2 SFDVKD. J gave up 0 bases and V 5 bases, and 9 bases lay outside the gene matches. The CDR3 nucleotides are TGTGCCACCAGTGCCTCCCCGGGACAGGGTGCTAACTATGGCTACACCTTC. Protein: CATSASPGQGANYGYTF.

The chain combines TRBV5-1 with TRBJ2-3; 7 bases line up with TRBD2. This CDR3 has 15 amino acids. Germline lookup yields CDR1 SGHRS and CDR2 YFSETQ. J lost 4 bases, V lost 3 bases, and 8 bases had no gene match. The CDR3 nucleotides are TGCGCCAGCAGCTGGGAGGGAGGTCATTCAGATACGCAGTATTTT. As protein: CASSWEGGHSDTQYF.

V gene TRBV24-1 combines with J gene TRBJ1-2; 7 positions agree with TRBD1. CDR3 length: 12 amino acids. The germline V gene has CDR1 KGHDR and CDR2 SFDVKD. V lost 10 bases, J lost 5 bases, and 6 bases stayed unmatched. This CDR3 is CATRDRVYGYTF. The CDR3 bases are TGTGCCACTCGAGACAGGGTTTATGGCTACACCTTC.

The chain employs TRBV14 and TRBJ1-4; D remains ambiguous. Germline lookup yields CDR1 SGHDN and CDR2 FVKESK. V gave up 0 bases and J gave up 8 bases, with 16 bases separating them. The CDR3 extends over 16 amino acids. DNA of the CDR3: TGTGCCAGCAGCCAAGATTTCGGCGGTGGGAGGGAAAAACTGTTTTTT. As protein: CASSQDFGGGREKLFF.